What follows are 14 T cell receptor beta chains derived from one specimen sequenced in a study of blood T cell repertoires in COVID-19 (dated by TCRdb to between 2020 and 2021). The library was prepared using the immunoSEQ multiplex PCR assay. TCRdb holds this immuneACCESS table with in-frame rearrangements only. Some clones are missing; in checked studies, unresolved V genes explain under half, and the rest has no known cause. This sample has roughly 160,000 clones in its table, and approximately 86% of those were observed once. The leading ten clones occupy roughly 0.57% of the sample. Sequenced: peripheral blood. These TCRs come from a man in his 60s with COVID-19, enrolled during active disease.

The V gene is TRBV7-3, the J gene TRBJ2-7; D remains ambiguous. This CDR3 region has 14 residues. The ends were cut back, 5 bases at V and 1 base at J, with 12 bases in the middle. CDR1 is SGHTA and CDR2 is FQGTGA in the germline V gene. CDR3 protein: CASSPQPKSYEQYF. CDR3 sequence (DNA): TGTGCCAGCAGCCCACAGCCGAAATCCTACGAGCAGTACTTC.

V usage is TRBV6-5 and J usage is TRBJ2-7, with 11 bases fitting TRBD2. V gave up 6 bases and J gave up 4 bases; unmatched junction bases: 5. This CDR3 is 14 amino acids long. Germline CDR1 MNHEY, CDR2 SVGAGI. CDR3 loop: CASRVAGGPYEQYF. CDR3 coding DNA: TGTGCCAGCAGAGTAGCGGGGGGGCCATACGAGCAGTACTTC.

Here the CDR3 reads CASSTTGTGNTIYF. The CDR3 bases are TGTGCCAGTAGTACGACAGGGACTGGAAACACCATATATTTT. This chain joins TRBV19 and TRBJ1-3; 7 bases line up with TRBD1. CDR3 length equals 14 residues. Unmatched junction bases numbered 2, after V lost 4 bases and J lost 2 bases. Germline V gene lookup returns CDR1 LNHDA and CDR2 SQIVND (reference sequence).

A remark on this clone: A read error may account for a junction end that differs from germline. The chain carries TRBV5-8 and TRBJ1-2; possible D gene TRBD1, 5 bases. Germline assignment: CDR1 SGHTS and CDR2 YDEGEE. CDR3 length: 13 amino acids. The CDR3 sequence: CASSSWEGQTYAF. The CDR3 DNA reads as TGTGCCAGCAGCTCTTGGGAGGGGCAGACCTACGCCTTC.

This rearrangement joins TRBV25-1 to TRBJ2-7, with 7 bases aligning to TRBD1. Germline V CDR1 and CDR2: MGHDK, SYGVNS. Unmatched junction bases numbered 11, after V lost 4 bases and J lost 2 bases. The CDR3 runs to 16 residues. This CDR3 is CASSGTPGGTTYEQYF. CDR3 coding DNA: TGTGCCAGCAGTGGTACCCCAGGGGGTACCACCTACGAGCAGTACTTC.

The chain joins TRBV3-1 (or the pseudogene TRBV3-2) to TRBJ2-5; maybe TRBD1 (6 bases). The CDR3 spans 14 residues. Germline V gene sequence: CDR1 LGHDT, CDR2 YNNKEL (reference sequence). The ends were cut back, 2 bases at V and 5 bases at J, with 12 bases in the middle. The CDR3 region is CASSQYHRVETQYF. The DNA of the CDR3 is TGTGCCAGCAGCCAATATCACAGGGTGGAGACCCAGTACTTC.

This clone has a single count. This CDR3 reads CASSLGGGQPQHF. In nucleotides, the CDR3 is TGTGCCAGCAGCTTAGGAGGGGGCCAGCCCCAGCATTTT. The chain is built from TRBV7-2 and TRBJ1-5, with TRBD1 matching 7 bases. Trimming cost V 1 base and J 7 bases; bases outside gene matches: 1. There are 13 residues in the CDR3. The germline gives CDR1 SGHTA, CDR2 FQGNSA.

The rearrangement joins TRBV18 to TRBJ2-5, with D possibly being TRBD1 (5 bases). From germline, CDR1 is KGHSH and CDR2 LQKENI. CDR3 length equals 14 residues. The V end lost 2 bases, the J end lost 2 bases, and 9 bases lay between the germline ends. The CDR3 region is CASSPNSGQETQYF. CDR3 sequence (DNA): TGTGCCAGCTCACCAAATTCAGGGCAAGAGACCCAGTACTTC.

The gene calls are TRBV11-2 and TRBJ1-2, with 7 positions matching TRBD1. Germline CDR1 reads SGHAT; CDR2 reads FQNNGV. V shed 5 bases, J shed 8 bases, and the junction held 5 bases outside the gene matches. The CDR3 length is 12 residues. CDR3 sequence: CASSRQGGGYTF. For the CDR3, the DNA is TGTGCCAGCAGCCGACAGGGAGGAGGCTACACCTTC.

This chain connects TRBV18 to TRBJ1-5, with a weak D call TRBD1 (6 bases). Deletions cut 2 bases from V and 4 bases from J, with 12 bases between. Germline-derived CDR1 and CDR2 are KGHSH and LQKENI. The CDR3 runs to 15 residues. CDR3 loop: CASSPTGHPNQPQHF. For the CDR3, the DNA is TGTGCCAGCTCACCAACGGGACACCCAAATCAGCCCCAGCATTTT.

This chain joins TRBV7-3 and TRBJ2-1; D possibly corresponds to TRBD1 (6 bases). V lost 6 bases and J 2 bases, leaving 17 bases between the germline ends. In germline, CDR1 is SGHTA, CDR2 FQGTGA. The CDR3 is made up of 16 amino acids. The CDR3 DNA sequence: TGTGCCAGCAGTCATGGGGGCAGGGAAGCCTACAATGAGCAGTTCTTC. Its translation: CASSHGGREAYNEQFF.

The chain has TRBV6-7 and TRBJ2-2, with 8 bases that match TRBD2. TRBV6-7 is known as an ORF, though its function is uncertain. The J segment lost 0 bases and the V segment lost 4 bases, leaving 7 bases of the junction unmatched. This CDR3 region has 17 residues. The CDR3 reads CASSSKPSGPNTGELFF. The DNA for the CDR3 is TGTGCCAGCAGTTCAAAACCTAGCGGGCCGAACACCGGGGAGCTGTTTTTT.

This chain links TRBV5-1 with TRBJ2-6; unclear D gene. Germline CDR1 SGHRS, CDR2 YFSETQ. With 5 bases removed from V and 0 bases from J, the gap between germline ends came to 9 bases. The CDR3 spans 15 residues. The CDR3 DNA reads as TGCGCCAGCAGAGATCAACTCTCTGGGGCCAACGTCCTGACTTTC. Protein: CASRDQLSGANVLTF.

The chain has TRBV7-8 and TRBJ2-1, with 9 bases matching TRBD1. The CDR3 runs 14 residues. From germline, CDR1 is SGHVS and CDR2 FQNEAQ. J was trimmed by 7 bases and V by 4 bases; bases with no gene match: 5. The CDR3 is CASSWGQGFNEQFF. The CDR3 DNA reads TGTGCCAGCAGCTGGGGACAGGGTTTTAATGAGCAGTTCTTC. The entire variable domain, with the rest obtained from reference TRBV7-8 and TRBJ2-1, is as follows: GAGVSQSPRYKVAKRGQDVALRCDPISGHVSLFWYQQALGQGPEFLTYFQNEAQLDKSGLPSDRFFAERPEGSVSTLKIQRTQQEDSAVYLCASSWGQGFNEQFFGPGTRLTVL.